This TCR beta chain is drawn from a study of cytomegalovirus exposure and HLA in healthy donors. Study summary: An earlier analysis identified approximately 110 million unique TCR beta sequences in about 180 million T cells. General study results and limits: Reportedly, a later analysis found an Asian-associated ancestry cluster had fewer N-insertions than the roughly 700-donor mean. Several of the most significant clusters appeared linked to common viral pathogens, based on a later analysis. More clonal expansion characterized HLA-associated TCR beta chains than equally common others in a later analysis.

The PCR made use of 60 Vbeta and 13 Jbeta primers. The repertoire was sequenced with immunoSEQ multiplex PCR; TCRdb's copy has only in-frame clones and lacks some. The table has 200,000 to 250,000 clones, about 72% seen once. A word on this clone: Antigen: not known.

The receptor comes from a male donor in good health and CMV-seronegative. Sequenced material: PBMCs.

Here the CDR3 reads CAWTGDSYGYTF. In nucleotides, the CDR3 is TGTGCCTGGACAGGGGATAGCTATGGCTACACCTTC. The rearrangement uses TRBV30 and TRBJ1-2; the D gene is possibly TRBD1 (6 bases). Germline CDR1 reads GTSNPN; CDR2 reads SVGIG (reference sequence). CDR3 length: 12 amino acids. Trimming took off 4 bases at V and 4 bases at J, with 10 bases between the two ends.